Below are 22 T cell receptor beta chains sequenced from a single sample in a study of blood T cell repertoires in COVID-19. Clones were read by immunoSEQ multiplex PCR, and TCRdb kept only the in-frame ones, dropping some. The table includes about 300,000 clones, 65% to 85% detected once. The sequenced sample was peripheral blood. Receptors were obtained from a woman aged 50 to 60 with acute or convalescent COVID-19.

The CDR3 region has the DNA TGTGCCAGCAGTCGGACTAGCGACTCTACTTCCTACAATGAGCAGTTCTTC. Translating gives CASSRTSDSTSYNEQFF. The rearrangement uses TRBV6-6 and TRBJ2-1, with TRBD2 matching over 9 bases. From germline, CDR1 is MNHNY and CDR2 SVGAGI (reference sequence). This CDR3 has 17 amino acids. The junction had 9 bases not matched to a gene; V was cut back by 5 bases and J by 1 base.

The chain employs TRBV3-1 (or the pseudogene TRBV3-2) and TRBJ1-1; the D is unclear. CDR3 length: 14 residues. The germline CDR1 and CDR2 sequences are LGHDT and YNNKEL (reference sequence). Trimming took off 4 bases at V and 5 bases at J, with 14 bases between the two ends. The CDR3 sequence is CASSLSEGATEAFF. The CDR3, as DNA: TGTGCCAGCAGCCTAAGCGAGGGTGCGACTGAAGCTTTCTTT.

This chain joins TRBV6-5 and TRBJ2-3, with 7 bases fitting TRBD1. The V and J ends lost 5 bases and 2 bases, in that order; junction bases with no gene match: 4. This CDR3 region has 14 residues. The V gene's germline CDR1 is MNHEY and CDR2 SVGAGI. The DNA for the CDR3 is TGTGCCAGCAGTAGACAGGGTTACACAGATACGCAGTATTTT. Residues: CASSRQGYTDTQYF.

Points on this clone: The sample has other DNA sequences that encode this CDR3 too. The chain carries TRBV18 and TRBJ2-7; D gene ambiguous. There are 14 residues in the CDR3. V dropped 2 bases and J dropped 6 bases, with 14 bases sitting between them. The germline V gene has CDR1 KGHSH and CDR2 LQKENI. Here the CDR3 DNA reads TGTGCCAGCTCACCAGACAACACCGATGCCGAGCAGTACTTC. Amino acid sequence: CASSPDNTDAEQYF.

The chain is built from TRBV9 and TRBJ1-3; no reliable D call. V was cut by 2 bases and J by 0 bases, with 12 bases left in between. There are 16 residues in the CDR3. CDR1 and CDR2 (germline): SGDLS, YYNGEE. CDR3: CASSVAQSFSGNTIYF. The DNA for the CDR3 is TGTGCCAGCAGCGTCGCACAGAGCTTCTCTGGAAACACCATATATTTT.

The rearrangement links TRBV7-2 to TRBJ1-2; D uncertain. The germline V and J ends were trimmed by 2 bases and 6 bases, with 22 bases remaining between them. The CDR3 has 17 amino acids. In germline, CDR1 is SGHTA, CDR2 FQGNSA. CDR3 loop: CASSLPLEGSGRDGYTF. CDR3 in DNA: TGTGCCAGCAGCTTACCCCTTGAGGGAAGCGGGCGTGATGGCTACACCTTC.

The chain recombines TRBV7-9 with TRBJ2-5, with D perhaps matching TRBD1 (5 bases). The germline gives CDR1 SEHNR, CDR2 FQNEAQ (reference sequence). V shed 3 bases and J shed 5 bases, with 13 bases lying between them. CDR3 length: 14 amino acids. The CDR3 DNA reads TGTGCCAGCAGCTTGGGTAGGGGATCTGAGACCCAGTACTTC. The encoded protein is CASSLGRGSETQYF. Supplemented by reference TRBV7-9 and TRBJ2-5, the full variable domain reads DTGVSQNPRHKITKRGQNVTFRCDPISEHNRLYWYRQTLGQGPEFLTYFQNEAQLEKSRLLSDRFSAERPKGSFSTLEIQRTEQGDSAMYLCASSLGRGSETQYFGPGTRLLVL.

This clone appeared a single time. The chain couples TRBV7-2 to TRBJ2-3; 16 nucleotides agree with TRBD2. CDR3 length equals 18 residues. V shed 3 bases, J shed 0 bases, and the junction held 3 bases outside the gene matches. The germline V gene encodes CDR1 SGHTA and CDR2 FQGNSA. The CDR3 region is CASSFGTSGGESTDTQYF. The CDR3 nucleotides read TGTGCCAGCAGCTTTGGGACTAGCGGGGGGGAAAGCACAGATACGCAGTATTTT.

The rearrangement uses TRBV4-1 and TRBJ2-3; 9 nucleotides agree with TRBD2. The germline V gene encodes CDR1 MGHRA and CDR2 YSYEKL. With V trimmed by 3 bases and J by 5 bases, 3 bases remained unmatched. This CDR3 is 14 amino acids long. CDR3 residues: CASSQSGGLDTQYF. The CDR3, as DNA: TGCGCCAGCAGCCAGAGCGGGGGGTTAGATACGCAGTATTTT.

The gene calls are TRBV5-1 and TRBJ1-1; D call uncertain. Germline lookup yields CDR1 SGHRS and CDR2 YFSETQ. V shed 1 base and J shed 5 bases, with 15 bases lying between them. This CDR3 has 15 residues. The DNA for the CDR3 is TGCGCCAGCAGCTTGACTACGTCCCTCGGAACTGAAGCTTTCTTT. Its protein is CASSLTTSLGTEAFF.

This clone was counted once. The rearrangement links TRBV7-3 to TRBJ2-2; no clear D gene. Germline V gene lookup returns CDR1 SGHTA and CDR2 FQGTGA. The germline V and J ends were trimmed by 5 bases and 8 bases, with 12 bases remaining between them. The CDR3 consists of 13 residues. The CDR3, as DNA: TGTGCCAGCAGCAACAGTCCTTCGGGGGAGCTGTTTTTT. It specifies CASSNSPSGELFF.

This clone was detected a few times. The chain uses TRBV24-1 and TRBJ2-2; D might be TRBD1 (5 bases). The germline V and J ends were trimmed by 5 bases and 7 bases, with 10 bases remaining between them. Germline CDR1 is KGHDR and CDR2 is SFDVKD. The CDR3 is 13 amino acids. The CDR3 region has the DNA TGTGCCACCAGTGGGGTCCAGGGCGGGGAGCTGTTTTTT. The encoded protein is CATSGVQGGELFF.

The J gene is TRBJ2-1, the V gene TRBV15, with 9 bases that match TRBD1. The CDR3 has 16 amino acids. Germline values: CDR1 LNHNV, CDR2 YYDKDF (reference sequence). J was trimmed by 9 bases and V by 3 bases; bases with no gene match: 12. The CDR3 DNA follows: TGTGCCACCAGCAGGGGAGCGGGACAGGGATCGAGTGAGCAGTTCTTC. It codes for CATSRGAGQGSSEQFF.

Note on this clone: One junction end does not reproduce the germline sequence, and a read error may be involved. The chain recombines TRBV5-5 with TRBJ2-7, with D possibly being TRBD1 (9 bases). The germline CDR1 and CDR2 sequences are SGHKS and YYEKEE (reference sequence). The CDR3 is made up of 13 amino acids. CDR3: CASSLAGTGTRIF. The CDR3 DNA sequence: TGTGCCAGCAGCTTGGCCGGGACAGGGACTAGGATCTTC.

The chain joins TRBV11-2 to TRBJ1-4, with D possibly matching TRBD1 (5 bases). From germline, CDR1 is SGHAT and CDR2 FQNNGV. The V gene lost 4 bases and the J gene lost 6 bases, with 15 bases spanning the gap. This CDR3 contains 15 residues. CDR3 DNA sequence: TGTGCCAGCAGCTCCCCAGGGAGGGCGGATGAAAAACTGTTTTTT. It is translated as CASSSPGRADEKLFF.

This clone turned up a few times. J is TRBJ2-3 and V is TRBV30; 7 bases match TRBD1. Trimming removed 2 bases from V and 2 bases from J; junction bases left unmatched: 4. The CDR3 length is 14 residues. Germline loops: CDR1 GTSNPN, CDR2 SVGIG (reference sequence). The CDR3: CAWSRGQTTDTQYF. The CDR3 DNA reads TGTGCCTGGAGTCGGGGACAGACCACAGATACGCAGTATTTT.

The chain links TRBV5-1 to TRBJ2-5; a weak D match, TRBD2 (6 bases). Germline V gene lookup returns CDR1 SGHRS and CDR2 YFSETQ. Trimming removed 4 bases from V and 5 bases from J, with 18 bases in between. CDR3 size: 15 residues. This CDR3 reads CASSPGTSLGETQYF. CDR3 DNA sequence: TGCGCCAGCAGCCCCGGGACTTCGCTAGGGGAGACCCAGTACTTC. Full variable domain (remainder filled in from reference TRBV5-1 and TRBJ2-5): KAGVTQTPRYLIKTRGQQVTLSCSPISGHRSVSWYQQTPGQGLQFLFEYFSETQRNKGNFPGRFSGRQFSNSRSEMNVSTLELGDSALYLCASSPGTSLGETQYFGPGTRLLVL.

In this sample, this clone turned up once. V usage is TRBV6-5 and J usage is TRBJ2-3; 10 bases align to TRBD2. Germline V gene sequence: CDR1 MNHEY, CDR2 SVGAGI. The CDR3 runs 15 residues. After removal of 6 bases from V and 2 bases from J, the junction contained 5 bases not matched to a gene. The chain's CDR3 is CASRKGTSVTDTQYF. CDR3 nucleotides: TGTGCCAGCAGGAAAGGGACTAGCGTCACAGATACGCAGTATTTT.

This clone was picked up one time. V and J are TRBV5-1 and TRBJ2-3; a weak D match, TRBD2 (5 bases). This CDR3 is 15 amino acids long. Trimming stripped 5 bases from V and 7 bases from J, with 20 bases between. CDR1 and CDR2 from the germline V gene are SGHRS and YFSETQ. The CDR3 DNA reads TGCGCCAGCAGGCCGGGATCCGTAAGAGATCATACGCAGTATTTT. As protein: CASRPGSVRDHTQYF.

The chain couples TRBV5-4 to TRBJ2-1; 7 bases are a match to TRBD2. V shed 5 bases, J shed 4 bases, and the junction held 9 bases outside the gene matches. The CDR3 covers 15 residues. Germline CDR1 reads SGHNT; CDR2 reads YYREEE (reference sequence). In nucleotides, the CDR3 is TGTGCCAGCAGGAATCCCAGCGGGGATTACAATGAGCAGTTCTTC. It encodes CASRNPSGDYNEQFF.

This chain connects TRBV3-1 (or the pseudogene TRBV3-2) to TRBJ2-3; D is perhaps TRBD1 (6 bases). Germline V gives CDR1 LGHDT, CDR2 YNNKEL (reference sequence). Trimming took off 7 bases at V and 0 bases at J, with 14 bases between the two ends. This CDR3 region has 15 residues. The CDR3 nucleotides read TGTGCCAGCAACCGAGGACAGCTTAGCACAGATACGCAGTATTTT. This sequence encodes CASNRGQLSTDTQYF.

This clone was counted a single time. V gene TRBV12-3 or TRBV12-4 combines with J gene TRBJ1-6; unclear D gene. This CDR3 is built from 13 residues. V shed 4 bases and J shed 5 bases, with 6 bases lying between them. CDR3 region: CASSSVNNSPLHF. DNA for the CDR3: TGTGCCAGCAGTTCAGTAAATAATTCACCCCTCCACTTT.